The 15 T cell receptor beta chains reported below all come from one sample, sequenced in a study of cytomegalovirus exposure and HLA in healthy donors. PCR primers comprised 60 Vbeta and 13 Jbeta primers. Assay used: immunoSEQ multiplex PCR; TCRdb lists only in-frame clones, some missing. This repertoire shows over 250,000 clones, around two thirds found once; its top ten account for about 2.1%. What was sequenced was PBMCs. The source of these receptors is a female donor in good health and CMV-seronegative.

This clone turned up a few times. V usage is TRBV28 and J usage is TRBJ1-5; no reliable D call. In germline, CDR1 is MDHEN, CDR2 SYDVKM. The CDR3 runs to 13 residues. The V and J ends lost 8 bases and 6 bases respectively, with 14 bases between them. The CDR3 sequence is CASSLENPQPQHF. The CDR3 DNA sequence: TGTGCCAGCTCCCTCGAGAACCCTCAGCCCCAGCATTTT. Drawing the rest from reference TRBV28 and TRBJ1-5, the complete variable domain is DVKVTQSSRYLVKRTGEKVFLECVQDMDHENMFWYRQDPGLGLRLIYFSYDVKMKEKGDIPEGYSVSREKKERFSLILESASTNQTSMYLCASSLENPQPQHFGDGTRLSIL.

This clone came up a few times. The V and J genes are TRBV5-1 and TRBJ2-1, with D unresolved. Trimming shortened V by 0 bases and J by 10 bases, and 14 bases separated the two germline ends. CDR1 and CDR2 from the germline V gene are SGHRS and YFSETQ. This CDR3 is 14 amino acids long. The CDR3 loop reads CASSLDTPTGEQFF. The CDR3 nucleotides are TGCGCCAGCAGCTTGGATACGCCGACCGGGGAGCAGTTCTTC.

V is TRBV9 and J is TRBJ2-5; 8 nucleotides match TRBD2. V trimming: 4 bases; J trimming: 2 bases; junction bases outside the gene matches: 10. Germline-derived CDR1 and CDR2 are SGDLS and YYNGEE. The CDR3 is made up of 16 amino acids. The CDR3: CASSLNMVAGQETQYF. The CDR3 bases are TGTGCCAGCAGCCTCAACATGGTAGCGGGACAAGAGACCCAGTACTTC.

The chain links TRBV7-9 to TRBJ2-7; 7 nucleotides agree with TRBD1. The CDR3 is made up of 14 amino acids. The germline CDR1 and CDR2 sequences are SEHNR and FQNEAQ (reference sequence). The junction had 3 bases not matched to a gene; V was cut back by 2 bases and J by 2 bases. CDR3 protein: CASSLSGQAYEQYF. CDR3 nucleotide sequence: TGTGCCAGCAGCTTATCAGGACAGGCCTACGAGCAGTACTTC.

The CDR3 here is CASSGRDYGYTF. The CDR3, as DNA: TGTGCCAGCAGCGGCAGGGACTATGGCTACACCTTC. The chain combines TRBV5-4 with TRBJ1-2; tentative D call: TRBD1 (5 bases). The length of the CDR3 is 12 residues. Trimming stripped 4 bases from V and 3 bases from J, with 7 bases between. Germline V gene lookup returns CDR1 SGHNT and CDR2 YYREEE (reference sequence).

CDR3 region: CASTRGGSNQPQHF. CDR3 coding DNA: TGTGCCAGCACCCGAGGGGGTTCAAATCAGCCCCAGCATTTT. J is TRBJ1-5 and V is TRBV6-5, with D maybe TRBD1 (6 bases). With 7 bases removed from V and 4 bases from J, the gap between germline ends came to 14 bases. CDR3 length equals 14 residues. Germline CDR1 and CDR2: MNHEY and SVGAGI.

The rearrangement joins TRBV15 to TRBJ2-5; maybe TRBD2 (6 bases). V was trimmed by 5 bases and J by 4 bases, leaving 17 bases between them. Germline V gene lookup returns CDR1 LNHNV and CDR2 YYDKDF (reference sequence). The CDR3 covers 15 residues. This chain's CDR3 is CATSRGRGTGETQYF. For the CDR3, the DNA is TGTGCCACCAGCCGGGGACGGGGGACGGGAGAGACCCAGTACTTC.

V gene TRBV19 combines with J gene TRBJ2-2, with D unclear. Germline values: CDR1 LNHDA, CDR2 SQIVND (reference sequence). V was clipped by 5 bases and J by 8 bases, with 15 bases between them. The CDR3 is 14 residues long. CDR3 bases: TGTGCCAGTAGTGCCCAGGCAGTTCCAGGGGAGCTGTTTTTT. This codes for CASSAQAVPGELFF.

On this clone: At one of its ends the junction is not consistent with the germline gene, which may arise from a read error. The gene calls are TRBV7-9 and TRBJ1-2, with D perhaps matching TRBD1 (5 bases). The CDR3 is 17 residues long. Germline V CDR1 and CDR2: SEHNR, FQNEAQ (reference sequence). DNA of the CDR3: TGTTCCAGCAGCTTTCTCCTTCAGGGTCTACCTAACTATGGCTACACCTTC. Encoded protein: CSSSFLLQGLPNYGYTF.

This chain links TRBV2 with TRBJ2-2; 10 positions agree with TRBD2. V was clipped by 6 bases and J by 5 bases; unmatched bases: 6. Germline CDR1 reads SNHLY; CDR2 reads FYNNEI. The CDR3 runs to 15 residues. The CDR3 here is CASSLAGDRTGELFF. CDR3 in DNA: TGTGCCAGCAGCCTAGCGGGAGACCGTACCGGGGAGCTGTTTTTT.

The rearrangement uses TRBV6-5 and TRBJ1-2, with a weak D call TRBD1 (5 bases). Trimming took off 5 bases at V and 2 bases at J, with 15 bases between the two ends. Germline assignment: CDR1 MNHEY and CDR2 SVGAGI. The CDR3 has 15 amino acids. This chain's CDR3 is CASSRFREGNYGYTF. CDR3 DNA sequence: TGTGCCAGCAGTCGTTTCAGGGAGGGAAACTATGGCTACACCTTC.

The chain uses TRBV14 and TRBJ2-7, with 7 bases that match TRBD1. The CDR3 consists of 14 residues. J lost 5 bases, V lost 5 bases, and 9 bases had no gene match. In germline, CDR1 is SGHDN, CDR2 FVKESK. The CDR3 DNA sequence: TGTGCCAGCAGCGCGCGACAGGGAAGGGACGAGCAGTACTTC. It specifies CASSARQGRDEQYF.

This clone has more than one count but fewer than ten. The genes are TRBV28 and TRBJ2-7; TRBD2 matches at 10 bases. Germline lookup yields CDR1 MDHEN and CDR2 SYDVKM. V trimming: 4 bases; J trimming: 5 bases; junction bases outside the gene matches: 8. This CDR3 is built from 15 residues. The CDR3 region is CASSSPRAGGHEQYF. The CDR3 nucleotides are TGTGCCAGCAGTTCCCCCCGAGCGGGAGGGCACGAGCAGTACTTC. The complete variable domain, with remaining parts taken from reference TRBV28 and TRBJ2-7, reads DVKVTQSSRYLVKRTGEKVFLECVQDMDHENMFWYRQDPGLGLRLIYFSYDVKMKEKGDIPEGYSVSREKKERFSLILESASTNQTSMYLCASSSPRAGGHEQYFGPGTRLTVT.

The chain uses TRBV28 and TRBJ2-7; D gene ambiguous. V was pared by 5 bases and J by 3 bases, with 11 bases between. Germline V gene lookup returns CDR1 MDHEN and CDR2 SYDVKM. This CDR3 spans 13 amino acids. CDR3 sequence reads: CASSPTGDYEQYF. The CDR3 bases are TGTGCCAGCAGTCCCACTGGTGACTACGAGCAGTACTTC.

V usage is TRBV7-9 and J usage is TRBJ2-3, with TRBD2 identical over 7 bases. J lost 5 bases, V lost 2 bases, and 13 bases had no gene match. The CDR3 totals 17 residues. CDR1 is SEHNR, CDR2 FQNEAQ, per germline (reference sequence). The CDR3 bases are TGTGCCAGCAGCTTACGGGGAGGGCCTTCACCGGGAGATACGCAGTATTTT. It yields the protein CASSLRGGPSPGDTQYF.